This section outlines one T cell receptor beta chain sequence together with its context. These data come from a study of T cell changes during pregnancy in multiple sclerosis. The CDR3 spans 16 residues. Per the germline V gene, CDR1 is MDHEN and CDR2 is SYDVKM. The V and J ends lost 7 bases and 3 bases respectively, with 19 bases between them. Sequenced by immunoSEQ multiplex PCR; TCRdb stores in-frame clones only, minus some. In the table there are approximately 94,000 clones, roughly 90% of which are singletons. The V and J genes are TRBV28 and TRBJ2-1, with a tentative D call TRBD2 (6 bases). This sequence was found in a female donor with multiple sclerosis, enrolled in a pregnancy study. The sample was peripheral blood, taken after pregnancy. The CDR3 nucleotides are TGTGCCAGCACCTTAGCCCGGGACTCCCTCTACAATGAGCAGTTCTTC. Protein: CASTLARDSLYNEQFF.